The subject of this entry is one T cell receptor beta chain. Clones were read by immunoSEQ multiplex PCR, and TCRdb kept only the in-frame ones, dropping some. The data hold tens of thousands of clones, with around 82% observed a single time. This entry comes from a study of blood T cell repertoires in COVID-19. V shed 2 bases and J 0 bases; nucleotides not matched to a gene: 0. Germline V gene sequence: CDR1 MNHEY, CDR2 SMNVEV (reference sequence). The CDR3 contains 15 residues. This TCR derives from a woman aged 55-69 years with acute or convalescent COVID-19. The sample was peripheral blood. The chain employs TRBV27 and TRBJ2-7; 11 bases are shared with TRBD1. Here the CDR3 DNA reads TGTGCCAGCAGTTTAGGACAGGGGGCCTCCTACGAGCAGTACTTC. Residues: CASSLGQGASYEQYF.